Following are 15 T cell receptor beta chains from one sample sequenced in a study of T-cell reconstitution after alpha-beta-depleted transplantation in children. During its preparation, the TCRbeta library received unique molecular identifiers. TCRdb recomputed calls from the PCR reads with MiXCR, one row per CDR3 protein. The data hold some 520,000 distinct CDR3 sequences, with approximately 32% observed a single time. The starting material was PBMCs from the stem cell graft donor, obtained from the stem cell graft. These receptors were obtained from a human donor who donated a stem cell graft to a child with aplastic anemia.

V and J are TRBV27 and TRBJ2-7; TRBD1 aligns across 8 bases. This CDR3 has 15 residues. Germline-derived CDR1 and CDR2 are MNHEY and SMNVEV (reference sequence). The J segment lost 2 bases and the V segment lost 2 bases, leaving 5 bases of the junction unmatched. The CDR3 loop reads CASSLAPTGAYEQYV. In DNA, the CDR3 is TGTGCCAGCAGTTTAGCCCCGACAGGGGCCTACGAGCAGTACGTC.

This clonotype was detected a few times. The V call is TRBV5-5, the J call TRBJ2-1, with 13 bases identical to TRBD2. CDR1 and CDR2 (germline): SGHKS, YYEKEE (reference sequence). The CDR3 consists of 18 residues. J lost 6 bases, V lost 4 bases, and 13 bases had no gene match. This chain's CDR3 is CASSAGTSGTLYLNEQFF. The CDR3 DNA sequence: TGTGCCAGCAGCGCAGGGACTAGCGGGACCCTATACCTCAATGAGCAGTTCTTC. Together with reference TRBV5-5 and TRBJ2-1, the CDR3 gives the full variable domain: DAGVTQSPTHLIKTRGQQVTLRCSPISGHKSVSWYQQVLGQGPQFIFQYYEKEERGRGNFPDRFSARQFPNYSSELNVNALLLGDSALYLCASSAGTSGTLYLNEQFFGPGTRLTVL.

J is TRBJ1-2 and V is TRBV5-1; D is unclear. The CDR3 sequence is 15 residues long. The germline CDR1 and CDR2 sequences are SGHRS and YFSETQ. The V end lost 0 bases, the J end lost 0 bases, and 9 bases lay between the germline ends. CDR3 region: CASSLDAATNYGYTF. The CDR3 nucleotides are TGCGCCAGCAGCTTGGACGCAGCTACTAACTATGGCTACACCTTC.

In this sample, this clonotype turned up once. The genes are TRBV11-2 and TRBJ1-1; 11 nucleotides agree with TRBD1. Germline assignment: CDR1 SGHAT and CDR2 FQNNGV. With 7 bases clipped from V and 0 bases from J, the junction kept 13 bases outside the gene matches. The CDR3 sequence is 18 residues long. This CDR3 reads CASTRSPGTGGLNTEAFF. The CDR3, as DNA: TGTGCCAGCACCCGTTCCCCCGGGACAGGGGGTCTGAACACTGAAGCTTTCTTT.

V usage is TRBV5-1 and J usage is TRBJ2-3; D ambiguous. Germline-derived CDR1 and CDR2 are SGHRS and YFSETQ. There are 15 residues in the CDR3. V lost 0 bases and J 0 bases, leaving 8 bases between the germline ends. The CDR3 DNA is TGCGCCAGCAGCTTGGTGGTAGATAGCACAGATACGCAGTATTTT. It encodes CASSLVVDSTDTQYF.

The genes are TRBV6-1 and TRBJ1-1; 7 positions match TRBD1. Looked up from germline, CDR1 is MNHNS and CDR2 is SASEGT. Trimming at V came to 6 bases and at J to 0 bases, leaving 13 bases not matched to a gene. CDR3 length: 17 amino acids. The chain's CDR3 is CASSPRDSSPMNTEAFF. Here the CDR3 DNA reads TGTGCCAGCAGCCCACGGGACAGCTCTCCTATGAACACTGAAGCTTTCTTT.

The rearrangement joins TRBV4-3 to TRBJ1-6; 9 positions match TRBD1. Trimming removed 0 bases from V and 10 bases from J; junction bases left unmatched: 7. Germline lookup yields CDR1 LGHNA and CDR2 YSLEER. The CDR3 runs 16 residues. CDR3 residues: CASSQDGATGGSPLHF. As DNA, the CDR3 is TGCGCCAGCAGCCAAGATGGTGCGACAGGGGGATCACCCCTCCACTTT.

This clonotype was counted only a few times. The chain employs TRBV20-1 and TRBJ2-7; the match to TRBD1 covers 9 bases. V dropped 5 bases and J dropped 5; count of bases not matched to a gene: 13. The germline V gene has CDR1 DFQATT and CDR2 SNEGSKA (reference sequence). The CDR3 contains 15 residues. CDR3 residues: CSAHPHDRGVDEQYF. In DNA form, the CDR3 reads TGCAGTGCTCATCCACACGACAGGGGGGTGGACGAGCAGTACTTC.

J is TRBJ2-7 and V is TRBV12-3 or TRBV12-4; 8 positions agree with TRBD1. The CDR3 contains 17 residues. Unmatched junction bases numbered 11, after V lost 3 bases and J lost 1 base. Written as DNA, the CDR3 is TGTGCCAGCAGTTTTCCCTCGGACAGGGTAAGGTCCTACGAGCAGTACTTC. Amino acids: CASSFPSDRVRSYEQYF.

This clonotype was seen a few times. V usage is TRBV5-1 and J usage is TRBJ2-1; 8 nucleotides align to TRBD2. The CDR3 loop spans 17 amino acids. Trimming took 2 bases from V and 4 from J; bases not matched to a gene: 11. Germline-derived CDR1 and CDR2 are SGHRS and YFSETQ. The CDR3 spells CASSFAGGGGPYNEQFF. The DNA for the CDR3 is TGCGCCAGCAGCTTCGCCGGGGGGGGCGGGCCTTACAATGAGCAGTTCTTC.

J is TRBJ1-2 and V is TRBV10-3; the D gene is possibly TRBD1 (6 bases). V shed 4 bases and J shed 3 bases, with 12 bases lying between them. Germline V gene sequence: CDR1 ENHRY, CDR2 SYGVKD. The CDR3 is made up of 14 amino acids. This CDR3 is CAISVGGRDYGYTF. CDR3 DNA: TGTGCCATCAGTGTCGGGGGGCGCGACTATGGCTACACCTTC.

This clonotype has a handful of counts. J is TRBJ1-2 and V is TRBV20-1; D is possibly TRBD1 (6 bases). Trimming left V 6 bases short and J 3 bases short, with 14 bases between. The CDR3 covers 13 residues. Germline CDR1 reads DFQATT; CDR2 reads SNEGSKA (reference sequence). The CDR3 bases are TGCAGTGCCGACAACCAGGGGTACTATGGCTACACCTTC. Translation: CSADNQGYYGYTF.

V and J are TRBV7-2 and TRBJ2-1, with 14 nucleotides matching TRBD2. Per the germline V gene, CDR1 is SGHTA and CDR2 is FQGNSA. This CDR3 has 15 amino acids. The V and J ends lost 6 bases and 9 bases, in that order; junction bases with no gene match: 7. The CDR3 reads CASSTTSGRAGEQFF. In nucleotides, the CDR3 is TGTGCCAGCAGTACGACTAGCGGGAGGGCCGGTGAGCAGTTCTTC.

This clonotype showed up just once. The chain employs TRBV27 and TRBJ2-1; the match to TRBD2 covers 8 bases. Germline CDR1 MNHEY, CDR2 SMNVEV (reference sequence). V shed 5 bases, J shed 5 bases, and the junction held 8 bases outside the gene matches. The CDR3 extends over 15 amino acids. This CDR3 is CASSPERESNNEQFF. CDR3 DNA: TGTGCCAGCAGTCCTGAGCGGGAGTCGAACAATGAGCAGTTCTTC.

This clonotype appeared a few times. V gene TRBV20-1 combines with J gene TRBJ2-1; D not certain. Germline V lookup: CDR1 DFQATT, CDR2 SNEGSKA (reference sequence). The CDR3 length is 13 residues. Trimming removed 0 bases from V and 7 bases from J, with 10 bases in between. The CDR3 protein is CSARDTMRNEQFF. The CDR3 region has the DNA TGCAGTGCTAGAGATACAATGAGGAATGAGCAGTTCTTC.